The 23 T cell receptor beta chains below come from one sample, sequenced in a study of T cells in Graves' hyperthyroidism and ophthalmopathy. Using RNA transcripts as the source, TCR beta CDR3 regions were amplified. RT-PCR in the first round (using the HTBI primer set) targeted the TCR CDR3. TCRdb itself ran the multiplex PCR reads through MiXCR, one entry per CDR3 protein. The table records about 420,000 distinct CDR3 sequences, 15% to 19% of them present only once. The sample taken for sequencing was blood. These receptors were taken from a woman in her late teens or twenties with Graves' hyperthyroidism.

This clonotype has more than one count but fewer than ten. The rearrangement uses TRBV15 and TRBJ1-1; a weak D match, TRBD1 (5 bases). There are 14 residues in the CDR3. Germline V gene sequence: CDR1 LNHNV, CDR2 YYDKDF (reference sequence). The V and J ends lost 5 bases and 5 bases respectively, with 15 bases between them. The DNA of the CDR3 is TGTGCCACCAGCCCGAGGGGCTTGAGGACTGAAGCTTTCTTT. Amino acid sequence: CATSPRGLRTEAFF.

The CDR3 protein is CAISEQGDGYTF. DNA for the CDR3: TGTGCCATCAGTGAACAGGGGGACGGCTACACCTTC. The chain combines TRBV10-3 with TRBJ1-2, with 8 bases identical to TRBD1. CDR1 is ENHRY and CDR2 is SYGVKD in the germline V gene. The CDR3 runs to 12 residues. With V trimmed by 3 bases and J by 8 bases, 2 bases remained unmatched.

This clonotype was seen only a few times. This chain connects TRBV5-8 to TRBJ1-2, with unresolved D. Germline loops: CDR1 SGHTS, CDR2 YDEGEE. Trimming took off 4 bases at V and 2 bases at J, with 15 bases between the two ends. The CDR3 contains 15 residues. The CDR3 coding sequence is TGTGCCAGCAGCCTAAAGGTTGGAGGGAACTATGGCTACACCTTC. Translation gives CASSLKVGGNYGYTF.

The table lists this clonotype with many counts. This chain links TRBV6-1 with TRBJ2-7; 11 bases match TRBD2. V was pared by 6 bases and J by 2 bases, with 9 bases of the junction left unmatched. Germline V gene data show CDR1 as MNHNS and CDR2 as SASEGT. The CDR3 has 16 amino acids. The CDR3 region is CASRELAGGEPYEQYF. CDR3 bases: TGTGCCAGCAGAGAGCTAGCGGGAGGTGAACCCTACGAGCAGTACTTC.

The V gene is TRBV6-2 or TRBV6-3, the J gene TRBJ2-1; 7 positions agree with TRBD1. In germline, CDR1 is MNHEY, CDR2 SVGEGT. This CDR3 has 13 residues. J lost 7 bases, V lost 5 bases, and 5 bases had no gene match. DNA of the CDR3: TGTGCCAGCAGTAAGACAGGGTGGAATGAGCAGTTCTTC. Residues: CASSKTGWNEQFF.

This clonotype was observed a single time. CDR3 loop: CASSDGAGGGQNEQFF. The CDR3 coding sequence is TGTGCCAGCAGTGACGGGGCGGGAGGCGGACAGAATGAGCAGTTCTTC. The rearrangement uses TRBV2 and TRBJ2-1, with 8 bases that match TRBD2. Germline V gene sequence: CDR1 SNHLY, CDR2 FYNNEI. With 3 bases clipped from V and 7 bases from J, the junction kept 11 bases outside the gene matches. CDR3 size: 16 residues.

This clonotype was seen a handful of times. V usage is TRBV7-6 and J usage is TRBJ2-1; 10 bases are a match to TRBD2. Germline-derived CDR1 and CDR2 are SGHVS and FNYEAQ. The CDR3 spans 18 residues. The junction had 7 bases not matched to a gene; V was cut back by 2 bases and J by 0 bases. DNA of the CDR3: TGTGCCAGCAGCTTAACTACTAGCGGGGCATTCTCCTACAATGAGCAGTTCTTC. It yields the protein CASSLTTSGAFSYNEQFF.

The V and J genes are TRBV4-3 and TRBJ1-1; tentative D call: TRBD1 (6 bases). From germline, CDR1 is LGHNA and CDR2 YSLEER. V was pared by 6 bases and J by 3 bases, with 17 bases between. The CDR3 has 15 residues. The CDR3 region has the DNA TGCGCCAGCAGTCACAAACCGGGACACCACACTGAAGCTTTCTTT. Residues: CASSHKPGHHTEAFF.

This clonotype was seen only once. The rearrangement links TRBV9 to TRBJ1-2; maybe TRBD1 (5 bases). The CDR3 covers 15 residues. Trimming stripped 2 bases from V and 1 base from J, with 12 bases between. Looked up from germline, CDR1 is SGDLS and CDR2 is YYNGEE. The CDR3 spells CASSVGRENNYGYTF. The DNA for the CDR3 is TGTGCCAGCAGCGTGGGCAGGGAGAATAACTATGGCTACACCTTC.

This chain uses TRBV15 with TRBJ1-1, with D tentatively TRBD1 (5 bases). V was trimmed by 0 bases and J by 4 bases, leaving 9 bases between them. The CDR3 runs 14 residues. The germline CDR1 and CDR2 sequences are LNHNV and YYDKDF (reference sequence). This chain's CDR3 is CATSRDGASTEAFF. CDR3 bases: TGTGCCACCAGCAGAGACGGGGCCAGCACTGAAGCTTTCTTT.

This chain links TRBV7-6 with TRBJ2-5; 10 positions agree with TRBD1. The ends lost 4 bases at V and 8 bases at J; junction bases unmatched: 7. Looked up from germline, CDR1 is SGHVS and CDR2 is FNYEAQ. The CDR3 is made up of 14 amino acids. In nucleotides, the CDR3 is TGTGCCAGCAGCTCTCGACAGGGGGCTCCAACCCAGTACTTC. Protein sequence: CASSSRQGAPTQYF.

This clonotype was detected ten times or more. The CDR3 loop is CASRPEQGRSYNEQFF. CDR3 DNA sequence: TGTGCCAGCAGACCTGAACAGGGGAGGTCCTACAATGAGCAGTTCTTC. The chain recombines TRBV6-2 or TRBV6-3 with TRBJ2-1; weak D call: TRBD1 (7 bases). CDR3 size: 16 residues. Looked up from germline, CDR1 is MNHEY and CDR2 is SVGEGT. Trimming cost V 6 bases and J 1 base, with 16 bases left between them.

This clonotype was recorded at least ten times. The chain employs TRBV13 and TRBJ2-5; D unclear. Trimming shortened V by 2 bases and J by 2 bases, and 9 bases separated the two germline ends. The V gene's germline CDR1 is PRHDT and CDR2 FYEKMQ (reference sequence). This CDR3 spans 14 amino acids. CDR3 region: CASSLRTVQETQYF. CDR3 nucleotides: TGTGCCAGCAGCTTAAGAACGGTTCAAGAGACCCAGTACTTC.

The table lists this clonotype with many counts. The chain employs TRBV7-6 and TRBJ1-1; D may be TRBD1 (6 bases). Germline-derived CDR1 and CDR2 are SGHVS and FNYEAQ. The CDR3 covers 15 residues. V was clipped by 0 bases and J by 3 bases, with 11 bases between them. The CDR3 nucleotides are TGTGCCAGCAGCTTAGCGAGGGGGGGGCACACTGAAGCTTTCTTT. Amino acid sequence: CASSLARGGHTEAFF.

In its sample, this clonotype was seen many times. This chain links TRBV4-1 with TRBJ2-3, with 7 bases identical to TRBD1. The CDR3 runs 15 residues. With V trimmed by 1 base and J by 1 base, 2 bases remained unmatched. Germline CDR1 is MGHRA and CDR2 is YSYEKL. The CDR3 here is CASSQGTGRTDTQYF. The CDR3 region has the DNA TGCGCCAGCAGCCAAGGGACAGGACGCACAGATACGCAGTATTTT.

The V call is TRBV19, the J call TRBJ2-3; 9 bases map to TRBD1. The CDR3 is 15 amino acids. Germline CDR1 is LNHDA and CDR2 is SQIVND (reference sequence). The junction had 7 bases not matched to a gene; V was cut back by 5 bases and J by 4 bases. CDR3 residues: CASSPTGGRADTQYF. The CDR3 nucleotides read TGTGCCAGTAGTCCTACAGGGGGCAGGGCAGATACGCAGTATTTT.

In its sample, this clonotype was seen many times. The chain has TRBV2 and TRBJ1-1, with D unresolved. CDR1 SNHLY and CDR2 FYNNEI come from the germline V gene. The CDR3 length is 13 residues. Trimming removed 6 bases from V and 1 base from J, with 9 bases in between. The CDR3, as DNA: TGTGCCAGCAGAGCGGACTCGAACACTGAAGCTTTCTTT. It translates to CASRADSNTEAFF.

In its sample, this clonotype was seen many times. V and J are TRBV7-3 and TRBJ2-1; 14 bases map to TRBD2. The CDR3 contains 16 residues. V was pared by 5 bases and J by 8 bases, with 8 bases of the junction left unmatched. Germline CDR1 and CDR2: SGHTA and FQGTGA. The CDR3 protein is CASSPQTSGGADEQFF. The DNA for the CDR3 is TGTGCCAGCAGCCCACAGACTAGCGGGGGGGCCGATGAGCAGTTCTTC.

The rearrangement uses TRBV20-1 and TRBJ2-7, with D hard to call. CDR1 and CDR2 (germline): DFQATT, SNEGSKA (reference sequence). The CDR3 covers 13 residues. The germline V and J ends were trimmed by 6 bases and 2 bases, with 14 bases remaining between them. For the CDR3, the DNA is TGCAGTGCGGGTTATGAGGTTACCTACGAGCAGTACTTC. Protein: CSAGYEVTYEQYF.

A few counts support this clonotype. This chain connects TRBV2 to TRBJ2-7; D not certain. Looked up from germline, CDR1 is SNHLY and CDR2 is FYNNEI. The CDR3 contains 16 residues. The V end lost 1 base, the J end lost 4 bases, and 17 bases lay between the germline ends. Here the CDR3 reads CASSEVGQPPLYEQYF. In DNA, the CDR3 is TGTGCCAGCAGTGAAGTCGGTCAACCCCCTCTTTACGAGCAGTACTTC.

The chain joins TRBV7-2 to TRBJ2-7; no clear D. In germline, CDR1 is SGHTA, CDR2 FQGNSA. V was shortened by 1 base and J by 5 bases, with 15 bases between the two germline ends. The CDR3 extends over 15 amino acids. Here the CDR3 DNA reads TGTGCCAGCAGCTTAGTGGACGGCGGTGGAAACGAGCAGTACTTC. This translates into CASSLVDGGGNEQYF. The entire variable domain, with the rest obtained from reference TRBV7-2 and TRBJ2-7, is as follows: GAGVSQSPSNKVTEKGKDVELRCDPISGHTALYWYRQSLGQGLEFLIYFQGNSAPDKSGLPSDRFSAERTGGSVSTLTIQRTQQEDSAVYLCASSLVDGGGNEQYFGPGTRLTVT.

There are many counts of this clonotype. V usage is TRBV27 and J usage is TRBJ2-3; TRBD2 aligns across 9 bases. Germline trimming cut 5 bases from V and 4 bases from J; bases unmatched to any gene: 7. The CDR3 loop spans 15 amino acids. In germline, CDR1 is MNHEY, CDR2 SMNVEV (reference sequence). CDR3 sequence reads: CASSPIRTSADTQYF. In nucleotides, the CDR3 is TGTGCCAGCAGTCCAATCCGGACTAGCGCAGATACGCAGTATTTT.

In this sample, this clonotype turned up many times. The chain links TRBV3-1 to TRBJ2-1; D call uncertain. The CDR3 has 12 residues. V lost 0 bases and J lost 6, with 3 bases in between. Germline V lookup: CDR1 LGHDT, CDR2 YNNKEL (reference sequence). The CDR3 DNA follows: TGTGCCAGCAGCCAAGAGTCCAATGAGCAGTTCTTC. Its protein product is CASSQESNEQFF.